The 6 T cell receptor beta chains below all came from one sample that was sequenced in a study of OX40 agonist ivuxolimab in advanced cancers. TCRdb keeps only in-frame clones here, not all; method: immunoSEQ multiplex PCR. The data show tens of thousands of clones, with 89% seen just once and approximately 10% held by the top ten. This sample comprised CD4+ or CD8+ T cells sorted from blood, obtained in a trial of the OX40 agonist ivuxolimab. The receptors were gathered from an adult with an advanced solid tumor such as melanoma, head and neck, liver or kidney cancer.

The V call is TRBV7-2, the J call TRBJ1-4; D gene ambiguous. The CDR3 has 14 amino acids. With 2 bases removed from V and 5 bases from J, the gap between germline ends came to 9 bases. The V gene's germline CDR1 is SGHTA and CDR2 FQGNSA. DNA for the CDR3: TGTGCCAGCAGCTTATTAGGCCCAAATGAAAAACTGTTTTTT. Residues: CASSLLGPNEKLFF.

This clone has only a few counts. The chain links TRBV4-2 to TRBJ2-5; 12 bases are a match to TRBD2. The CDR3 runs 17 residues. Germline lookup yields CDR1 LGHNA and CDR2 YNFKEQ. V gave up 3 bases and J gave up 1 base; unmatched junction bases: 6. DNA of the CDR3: TGTGCCAGCAGCCAGGATCCGGGACTAGCGGGCCAAGAGACCCAGTACTTC. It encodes CASSQDPGLAGQETQYF.

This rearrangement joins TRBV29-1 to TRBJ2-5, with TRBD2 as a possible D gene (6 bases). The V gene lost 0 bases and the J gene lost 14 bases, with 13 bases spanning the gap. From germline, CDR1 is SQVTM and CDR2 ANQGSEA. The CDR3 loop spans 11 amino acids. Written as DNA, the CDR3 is TGCAGCGTTGAAGAGGGACTCAATTCATACTTC. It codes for CSVEEGLNSYF.

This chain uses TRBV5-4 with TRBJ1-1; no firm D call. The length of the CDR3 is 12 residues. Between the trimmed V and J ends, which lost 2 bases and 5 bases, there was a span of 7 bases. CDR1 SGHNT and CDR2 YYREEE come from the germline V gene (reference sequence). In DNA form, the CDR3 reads TGTGCCAGCAGCTTTGGGGATACTGAAGCTTTCTTT. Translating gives CASSFGDTEAFF.

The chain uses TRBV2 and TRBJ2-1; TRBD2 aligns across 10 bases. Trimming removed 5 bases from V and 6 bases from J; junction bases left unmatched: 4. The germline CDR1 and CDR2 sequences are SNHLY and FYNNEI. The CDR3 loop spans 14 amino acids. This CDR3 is CASSIERGGNEQFF. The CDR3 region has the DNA TGTGCCAGCAGTATCGAGCGGGGGGGCAATGAGCAGTTCTTC.

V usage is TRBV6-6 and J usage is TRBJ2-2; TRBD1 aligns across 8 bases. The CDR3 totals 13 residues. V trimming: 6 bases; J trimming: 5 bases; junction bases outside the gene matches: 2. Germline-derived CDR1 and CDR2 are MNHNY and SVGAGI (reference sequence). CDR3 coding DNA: TGTGCCAGCAGGACAGGGGTTACCGGGGAGCTGTTTTTT. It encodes CASRTGVTGELFF.